The 29 T cell receptor beta chains reported below all come from one sample, sequenced in a study of T-cell reconstitution after alpha-beta-depleted transplantation in children (dated by TCRdb to 2016 to 2018). According to the study, the label for this sample's treatment or condition signals: allogeneic hematopoietic cell transplantation with graft depleted of TCRalphabeta T cells and CD19 B cells. Libraries were built with PCR. Reads for this sample came from an Illumina HiSeq 2500. TCR libraries were prepared with molecular barcoding, using unique molecular identifiers to normalize TCRbeta repertoire quantification. TCRdb's own reprocessing of the public reads used fastp at Q25 and MiXCR and kept productive beta chains. Each CDR3 protein gets just one entry, which takes the most common genes and DNA from the rows behind it. For this sample there are 440,000 or so distinct CDR3 sequences; about 40% appear just once. The ten largest clones capture 27% of the sample.

Sequencing was performed on PBMCs, taken before TCRalphabeta/CD19-depleted stem cell transplant. Receptors originate from a girl aged 2-15 years with aplastic anemia, due to receive a stem cell transplant.

In its sample, this clonotype was seen a few times. The chain couples TRBV5-5 to TRBJ2-7; the D gene is possibly TRBD1 (6 bases). CDR1 and CDR2 (germline): SGHKS, YYEKEE (reference sequence). The length of the CDR3 is 12 residues. With 5 bases removed from V and 6 bases from J, the gap between germline ends came to 12 bases. The CDR3: CASSRDTGEQYF. The DNA for the CDR3 is TGTGCCAGCAGTCGGGACACAGGCGAGCAGTACTTC.

The chain couples TRBV5-1 to TRBJ1-5, with D perhaps matching TRBD1 (5 bases). CDR3 length: 14 residues. Trimming shortened V by 5 bases and J by 2 bases, and 11 bases separated the two germline ends. The germline V gene encodes CDR1 SGHRS and CDR2 YFSETQ. The CDR3 nucleotides read TGCGCCAGCAGTGTAGGGACGGGCAATCAGCCCCAGCATTTT. Protein sequence: CASSVGTGNQPQHF.

This chain joins TRBV5-1 and TRBJ2-1; either TRBD1 or TRBD2 may fit D (5 bases each). V shed 1 base and J shed 8 bases, with 7 bases lying between them. Germline V CDR1 and CDR2: SGHRS, YFSETQ. The CDR3 is 12 amino acids. The CDR3 DNA reads as TGCGCCAGCAGCTTGAAGGGACATGAGCAGTTCTTC. As protein: CASSLKGHEQFF.

V gene TRBV6-5 combines with J gene TRBJ2-3; D possibly corresponds to TRBD1 (5 bases). Trimming removed 2 bases from V and 4 bases from J, with 13 bases in between. The length of the CDR3 is 15 residues. Germline V CDR1 and CDR2: MNHEY, SVGAGI. The CDR3 nucleotides are TGTGCCAGCAGTTACGGTGGGGCTAGATCAGATACGCAGTATTTT. It encodes CASSYGGARSDTQYF.

The chain couples TRBV7-9 to TRBJ2-7; TRBD2 aligns across 8 bases. The CDR3 loop spans 14 amino acids. Losses at the gene ends were 5 bases for V and 3 bases for J; bases not matched to a gene: 6. Per germline, CDR1 SEHNR and CDR2 FQNEAQ (reference sequence). The CDR3, as DNA: TGTGCCAGCAGCAATAGCGGGAATCACTACGAGCAGTACTTC. Residues: CASSNSGNHYEQYF.

The chain uses TRBV28 and TRBJ2-1, with 12 bases fitting TRBD1. The CDR3 loop spans 20 amino acids. Germline V gene lookup returns CDR1 MDHEN and CDR2 SYDVKM. V gave up 4 bases and J gave up 1 base; unmatched junction bases: 14. The CDR3 nucleotides are TGTGCCAGCAGTTATGGGGTGGGACAGGGGGCGCTTAGGTCCTACAATGAGCAGTTCTTC. Protein: CASSYGVGQGALRSYNEQFF.

Comment on this clonotype: A read error may produce the germline difference seen at one junction end. V is TRBV12-3 or TRBV12-4 and J is TRBJ1-2, with D maybe TRBD1 (6 bases). The CDR3 contains 19 residues. CDR3 in amino acids: CASCLRNRGGTRFNYGYTF. DNA for the CDR3: TGTGCCAGCTGTTTAAGGAATAGGGGGGGTACGCGCTTTAACTATGGCTACACCTTC.

The chain joins TRBV20-1 to TRBJ2-7; 9 bases are a match to TRBD1. Germline CDR1 DFQATT, CDR2 SNEGSKA (reference sequence). The CDR3 has 15 amino acids. The V and J ends lost 2 bases and 2 bases, in that order; junction bases with no gene match: 7. The CDR3 is CSARIGTGSPYEQYF. CDR3 bases: TGCAGTGCTAGAATTGGGACAGGGTCCCCCTACGAGCAGTACTTC.

Comments on this clonotype: This may be a read error: a much more frequent sequence differs by one nucleotide. CDR3 bases: TGCGTCAGCAGCCAAGGAGCACTCATGAACACTGAAGCTTTCTTT. Residues: CVSSQGALMNTEAFF. The chain carries TRBV4-1 and TRBJ1-1; D is unclear. CDR1 and CDR2 from the germline V gene are MGHRA and YSYEKL. This CDR3 spans 15 amino acids.

The chain employs TRBV7-6 and TRBJ2-1; the D call may be TRBD1 or TRBD2 (7 bases each). This CDR3 comprises 15 residues. V lost 5 bases to trimming and J lost 10 bases, with 21 bases between them. Germline V gives CDR1 SGHVS, CDR2 FNYEAQ. CDR3 sequence (DNA): TGTGCCAGCAGCGGTGGTACAAGGGGGCGGGGGGAGCAGTTCTTC. Translated: CASSGGTRGRGEQFF. The complete variable domain, with remaining parts taken from reference TRBV7-6 and TRBJ2-1, reads GAGVSQSPRYKVTKRGQDVALRCDPISGHVSLYWYRQALGQGPEFLTYFNYEAQQDKSGLPNDRFSAERPEGSISTLTIQRTEQRDSAMYRCASSGGTRGRGEQFFGPGTRLTVL.

The chain carries TRBV5-1 and TRBJ2-5, with D hard to call. This CDR3 region has 15 residues. Germline CDR1 SGHRS, CDR2 YFSETQ. V was trimmed by 4 bases and J by 5 bases, leaving 18 bases between them. The CDR3 DNA sequence: TGCGCCAGCAGCGCCTTCCGGGCCCCGGAGGAGACCCAGTACTTC. Amino acids: CASSAFRAPEETQYF.

The V and J genes are TRBV29-1 and TRBJ2-6, with unresolved D. The CDR3 extends over 16 amino acids. V lost 5 bases to trimming and J lost 0 bases, with 14 bases between them. Germline CDR1 and CDR2: SQVTM and ANQGSEA. The CDR3 DNA reads TGCAGCGTTTATTCGGTGACGGGCTCTGGGGCCAACGTCCTGACTTTC. This encodes CSVYSVTGSGANVLTF.

This chain connects TRBV5-5 to TRBJ2-1; D is undetermined. Trimming stripped 0 bases from V and 4 bases from J, with 14 bases between. CDR3 length: 16 amino acids. CDR1 SGHKS and CDR2 YYEKEE come from the germline V gene (reference sequence). The CDR3 bases are TGTGCCAGCAGCTTGGGCCCCCCAGGAAGTTACAATGAGCAGTTCTTC. It translates to CASSLGPPGSYNEQFF.

The rearrangement links TRBV20-1 to TRBJ1-1; D gene ambiguous. CDR3 length: 13 residues. V lost 0 bases and J lost 1, with 6 bases in between. Germline CDR1 and CDR2: DFQATT and SNEGSKA (reference sequence). This CDR3 reads CSAREEGNTEAFF. In DNA form, the CDR3 reads TGCAGTGCTAGAGAGGAGGGGAACACTGAAGCTTTCTTT.

There are a few counts of this clonotype. V is TRBV20-1 and J is TRBJ2-2, with D possibly being TRBD1 (6 bases). V was shortened by 5 bases and J by 0 bases, with 13 bases between the two germline ends. CDR1 is DFQATT, CDR2 SNEGSKA, per germline (reference sequence). This CDR3 spans 15 amino acids. The CDR3 loop is CSAQGDTANTGELFF. CDR3 nucleotides: TGCAGTGCTCAAGGGGACACCGCGAACACCGGGGAGCTGTTTTTT.

In its sample, this clonotype was seen once. A clone one base away is much larger, so this may be a read error. The gene calls are TRBV7-2 and TRBJ2-7; possibly TRBD2 for D (5 bases). The V gene lost 5 bases and the J gene lost 7 bases, with 9 bases spanning the gap. The CDR3 covers 11 residues. Germline V lookup: CDR1 SGHTA, CDR2 FQGNSA. The CDR3 loop reads CASSKWREQYF. In DNA form, the CDR3 reads TGTGCCAGCAGCAAGTGGAGGGAGCAGTACTTC.

The count of this clonotype is one. V is TRBV20-1 and J is TRBJ1-6; 7 nucleotides match TRBD1. Unmatched junction bases numbered 10, after V lost 4 bases and J lost 7 bases. There are 15 residues in the CDR3. Germline loops: CDR1 DFQATT, CDR2 SNEGSKA (reference sequence). Here the CDR3 DNA reads TGCAGTGCTACCCCAACAGGGGCAGGGAATTCACCCCTCCACTTT. Translating gives CSATPTGAGNSPLHF.

The rearrangement joins TRBV20-1 to TRBJ2-1; 10 positions match TRBD2. The CDR3 sequence is 15 residues long. After removal of 4 bases from V and 5 bases from J, the junction contained 8 bases not matched to a gene. From germline, CDR1 is DFQATT and CDR2 SNEGSKA (reference sequence). CDR3 bases: TGCAGTGCTACCATAGCGGGAGGCCCGAACAATGAGCAGTTCTTC. Residues: CSATIAGGPNNEQFF.

The genes are TRBV20-1 and TRBJ2-7; TRBD1 matches at 10 bases. Germline CDR1 and CDR2: DFQATT and SNEGSKA (reference sequence). The V and J ends lost 6 bases and 5 bases, in that order; junction bases with no gene match: 10. This CDR3 comprises 14 residues. This CDR3 is CSAPTGTGVDEQYF. In DNA form, the CDR3 reads TGCAGTGCCCCCACCGGGACAGGGGTCGACGAGCAGTACTTC.

The CDR3 loop is CSARDEASGPYNEQFF. Here the CDR3 DNA reads TGCAGTGCTAGAGATGAAGCTAGCGGTCCCTACAATGAGCAGTTCTTC. V gene TRBV20-1 combines with J gene TRBJ2-1, with 7 bases matching TRBD2. The CDR3 has 16 residues. The J segment lost 2 bases and the V segment lost 0 bases, leaving 7 bases of the junction unmatched. The germline V gene encodes CDR1 DFQATT and CDR2 SNEGSKA (reference sequence).

This clonotype was found many times. The chain is built from TRBV5-1 and TRBJ2-2, with TRBD1 matching over 9 bases. This CDR3 contains 16 residues. Germline CDR1 reads SGHRS; CDR2 reads YFSETQ. V shed 4 bases, J shed 5 bases, and the junction held 9 bases outside the gene matches. CDR3 in DNA: TGCGCCAGCAGCGACCCGGGACAGGGTCGGACCGGGGAGCTGTTTTTT. It specifies CASSDPGQGRTGELFF.

Many counts were recorded for this clonotype. This rearrangement joins TRBV20-1 to TRBJ1-4; D unresolved. The V end was cut by 5 bases, the J end by 9 bases, with 16 bases between. Germline assignment: CDR1 DFQATT and CDR2 SNEGSKA (reference sequence). The CDR3 contains 13 residues. The CDR3 spells CSAVRGNVKKLFF. The CDR3 bases are TGCAGTGCTGTGAGAGGGAATGTGAAAAAACTGTTTTTT.

DNA of the CDR3: TGCAGTGCTAGAGATCGCGGGGGGACGCGATACGAGCAGTACTTC. Encoded protein: CSARDRGGTRYEQYF. V usage is TRBV20-1 and J usage is TRBJ2-7; TRBD2 matches at 8 bases. Trimming at V came to 0 bases and at J to 4 bases, leaving 8 bases not matched to a gene. The V gene's germline CDR1 is DFQATT and CDR2 SNEGSKA (reference sequence). This CDR3 region has 15 residues.

The rearrangement links TRBV5-1 to TRBJ2-3, with 7 bases fitting TRBD1. The CDR3 consists of 15 residues. V was pared by 1 base and J by 5 bases, with 7 bases of the junction left unmatched. In germline, CDR1 is SGHRS, CDR2 YFSETQ. The CDR3 DNA sequence: TGCGCCAGCAGCTTGTCGGGTAGGGGGCGAGATACGCAGTATTTT. Its translation: CASSLSGRGRDTQYF.

This clonotype was found many times. The chain couples TRBV29-1 to TRBJ2-3; TRBD2 matches 11 bases. After removal of 0 bases from V and 1 base from J, the junction contained 12 bases not matched to a gene. The CDR3 has 19 residues. Germline values: CDR1 SQVTM, CDR2 ANQGSEA. Written as DNA, the CDR3 is TGCAGCGTTGAAGATCTTCTGGATAGCGGGAGGGCCCGCACAGATACGCAGTATTTT. Residues: CSVEDLLDSGRARTDTQYF.

The chain has TRBV10-3 and TRBJ2-5, with 11 positions matching TRBD1. CDR3 length: 21 amino acids. V dropped 3 bases and J dropped 1; count of bases not matched to a gene: 19. Germline CDR1 is ENHRY and CDR2 is SYGVKD. The CDR3 is CAISDSGYVGDRGDGQETQYF. The CDR3 DNA is TGTGCCATCAGTGACAGTGGCTATGTGGGGGACAGGGGGGACGGCCAAGAGACCCAGTACTTC.

This clonotype was seen a handful of times. This sequence joins TRBV29-1 and TRBJ2-5; D is possibly TRBD1 (5 bases). Looked up from germline, CDR1 is SQVTM and CDR2 is ANQGSEA. The length of the CDR3 is 15 residues. Trimming shortened V by 3 bases and J by 5 bases, and 19 bases separated the two germline ends. The CDR3: CSVDPLDKIGETQYF. The CDR3 DNA follows: TGCAGCGTTGACCCCCTGGACAAAATAGGGGAGACCCAGTACTTC.

There are a few counts of this clonotype. The V call is TRBV7-2, the J call TRBJ2-3, with 11 bases lining up with TRBD2. After removal of 5 bases from V and 5 bases from J, the junction contained 9 bases not matched to a gene. Germline V gene data show CDR1 as SGHTA and CDR2 as FQGNSA. The CDR3 spans 16 residues. In DNA form, the CDR3 reads TGTGCCAGCAGCCCCCGGGGGCTAGCGGGAGGAGATACGCAGTATTTT. This gives the protein CASSPRGLAGGDTQYF.

The V and J genes are TRBV27 and TRBJ1-5, with 12 positions matching TRBD1. V was pared by 4 bases and J by 0 bases, with 7 bases of the junction left unmatched. The CDR3 is made up of 18 amino acids. Looked up from germline, CDR1 is MNHEY and CDR2 is SMNVEV (reference sequence). The CDR3 loop reads CASSSGTGGMYSNQPQHF. In DNA form, the CDR3 reads TGTGCCAGCAGTTCCGGGACAGGGGGCATGTATAGCAATCAGCCCCAGCATTTT.